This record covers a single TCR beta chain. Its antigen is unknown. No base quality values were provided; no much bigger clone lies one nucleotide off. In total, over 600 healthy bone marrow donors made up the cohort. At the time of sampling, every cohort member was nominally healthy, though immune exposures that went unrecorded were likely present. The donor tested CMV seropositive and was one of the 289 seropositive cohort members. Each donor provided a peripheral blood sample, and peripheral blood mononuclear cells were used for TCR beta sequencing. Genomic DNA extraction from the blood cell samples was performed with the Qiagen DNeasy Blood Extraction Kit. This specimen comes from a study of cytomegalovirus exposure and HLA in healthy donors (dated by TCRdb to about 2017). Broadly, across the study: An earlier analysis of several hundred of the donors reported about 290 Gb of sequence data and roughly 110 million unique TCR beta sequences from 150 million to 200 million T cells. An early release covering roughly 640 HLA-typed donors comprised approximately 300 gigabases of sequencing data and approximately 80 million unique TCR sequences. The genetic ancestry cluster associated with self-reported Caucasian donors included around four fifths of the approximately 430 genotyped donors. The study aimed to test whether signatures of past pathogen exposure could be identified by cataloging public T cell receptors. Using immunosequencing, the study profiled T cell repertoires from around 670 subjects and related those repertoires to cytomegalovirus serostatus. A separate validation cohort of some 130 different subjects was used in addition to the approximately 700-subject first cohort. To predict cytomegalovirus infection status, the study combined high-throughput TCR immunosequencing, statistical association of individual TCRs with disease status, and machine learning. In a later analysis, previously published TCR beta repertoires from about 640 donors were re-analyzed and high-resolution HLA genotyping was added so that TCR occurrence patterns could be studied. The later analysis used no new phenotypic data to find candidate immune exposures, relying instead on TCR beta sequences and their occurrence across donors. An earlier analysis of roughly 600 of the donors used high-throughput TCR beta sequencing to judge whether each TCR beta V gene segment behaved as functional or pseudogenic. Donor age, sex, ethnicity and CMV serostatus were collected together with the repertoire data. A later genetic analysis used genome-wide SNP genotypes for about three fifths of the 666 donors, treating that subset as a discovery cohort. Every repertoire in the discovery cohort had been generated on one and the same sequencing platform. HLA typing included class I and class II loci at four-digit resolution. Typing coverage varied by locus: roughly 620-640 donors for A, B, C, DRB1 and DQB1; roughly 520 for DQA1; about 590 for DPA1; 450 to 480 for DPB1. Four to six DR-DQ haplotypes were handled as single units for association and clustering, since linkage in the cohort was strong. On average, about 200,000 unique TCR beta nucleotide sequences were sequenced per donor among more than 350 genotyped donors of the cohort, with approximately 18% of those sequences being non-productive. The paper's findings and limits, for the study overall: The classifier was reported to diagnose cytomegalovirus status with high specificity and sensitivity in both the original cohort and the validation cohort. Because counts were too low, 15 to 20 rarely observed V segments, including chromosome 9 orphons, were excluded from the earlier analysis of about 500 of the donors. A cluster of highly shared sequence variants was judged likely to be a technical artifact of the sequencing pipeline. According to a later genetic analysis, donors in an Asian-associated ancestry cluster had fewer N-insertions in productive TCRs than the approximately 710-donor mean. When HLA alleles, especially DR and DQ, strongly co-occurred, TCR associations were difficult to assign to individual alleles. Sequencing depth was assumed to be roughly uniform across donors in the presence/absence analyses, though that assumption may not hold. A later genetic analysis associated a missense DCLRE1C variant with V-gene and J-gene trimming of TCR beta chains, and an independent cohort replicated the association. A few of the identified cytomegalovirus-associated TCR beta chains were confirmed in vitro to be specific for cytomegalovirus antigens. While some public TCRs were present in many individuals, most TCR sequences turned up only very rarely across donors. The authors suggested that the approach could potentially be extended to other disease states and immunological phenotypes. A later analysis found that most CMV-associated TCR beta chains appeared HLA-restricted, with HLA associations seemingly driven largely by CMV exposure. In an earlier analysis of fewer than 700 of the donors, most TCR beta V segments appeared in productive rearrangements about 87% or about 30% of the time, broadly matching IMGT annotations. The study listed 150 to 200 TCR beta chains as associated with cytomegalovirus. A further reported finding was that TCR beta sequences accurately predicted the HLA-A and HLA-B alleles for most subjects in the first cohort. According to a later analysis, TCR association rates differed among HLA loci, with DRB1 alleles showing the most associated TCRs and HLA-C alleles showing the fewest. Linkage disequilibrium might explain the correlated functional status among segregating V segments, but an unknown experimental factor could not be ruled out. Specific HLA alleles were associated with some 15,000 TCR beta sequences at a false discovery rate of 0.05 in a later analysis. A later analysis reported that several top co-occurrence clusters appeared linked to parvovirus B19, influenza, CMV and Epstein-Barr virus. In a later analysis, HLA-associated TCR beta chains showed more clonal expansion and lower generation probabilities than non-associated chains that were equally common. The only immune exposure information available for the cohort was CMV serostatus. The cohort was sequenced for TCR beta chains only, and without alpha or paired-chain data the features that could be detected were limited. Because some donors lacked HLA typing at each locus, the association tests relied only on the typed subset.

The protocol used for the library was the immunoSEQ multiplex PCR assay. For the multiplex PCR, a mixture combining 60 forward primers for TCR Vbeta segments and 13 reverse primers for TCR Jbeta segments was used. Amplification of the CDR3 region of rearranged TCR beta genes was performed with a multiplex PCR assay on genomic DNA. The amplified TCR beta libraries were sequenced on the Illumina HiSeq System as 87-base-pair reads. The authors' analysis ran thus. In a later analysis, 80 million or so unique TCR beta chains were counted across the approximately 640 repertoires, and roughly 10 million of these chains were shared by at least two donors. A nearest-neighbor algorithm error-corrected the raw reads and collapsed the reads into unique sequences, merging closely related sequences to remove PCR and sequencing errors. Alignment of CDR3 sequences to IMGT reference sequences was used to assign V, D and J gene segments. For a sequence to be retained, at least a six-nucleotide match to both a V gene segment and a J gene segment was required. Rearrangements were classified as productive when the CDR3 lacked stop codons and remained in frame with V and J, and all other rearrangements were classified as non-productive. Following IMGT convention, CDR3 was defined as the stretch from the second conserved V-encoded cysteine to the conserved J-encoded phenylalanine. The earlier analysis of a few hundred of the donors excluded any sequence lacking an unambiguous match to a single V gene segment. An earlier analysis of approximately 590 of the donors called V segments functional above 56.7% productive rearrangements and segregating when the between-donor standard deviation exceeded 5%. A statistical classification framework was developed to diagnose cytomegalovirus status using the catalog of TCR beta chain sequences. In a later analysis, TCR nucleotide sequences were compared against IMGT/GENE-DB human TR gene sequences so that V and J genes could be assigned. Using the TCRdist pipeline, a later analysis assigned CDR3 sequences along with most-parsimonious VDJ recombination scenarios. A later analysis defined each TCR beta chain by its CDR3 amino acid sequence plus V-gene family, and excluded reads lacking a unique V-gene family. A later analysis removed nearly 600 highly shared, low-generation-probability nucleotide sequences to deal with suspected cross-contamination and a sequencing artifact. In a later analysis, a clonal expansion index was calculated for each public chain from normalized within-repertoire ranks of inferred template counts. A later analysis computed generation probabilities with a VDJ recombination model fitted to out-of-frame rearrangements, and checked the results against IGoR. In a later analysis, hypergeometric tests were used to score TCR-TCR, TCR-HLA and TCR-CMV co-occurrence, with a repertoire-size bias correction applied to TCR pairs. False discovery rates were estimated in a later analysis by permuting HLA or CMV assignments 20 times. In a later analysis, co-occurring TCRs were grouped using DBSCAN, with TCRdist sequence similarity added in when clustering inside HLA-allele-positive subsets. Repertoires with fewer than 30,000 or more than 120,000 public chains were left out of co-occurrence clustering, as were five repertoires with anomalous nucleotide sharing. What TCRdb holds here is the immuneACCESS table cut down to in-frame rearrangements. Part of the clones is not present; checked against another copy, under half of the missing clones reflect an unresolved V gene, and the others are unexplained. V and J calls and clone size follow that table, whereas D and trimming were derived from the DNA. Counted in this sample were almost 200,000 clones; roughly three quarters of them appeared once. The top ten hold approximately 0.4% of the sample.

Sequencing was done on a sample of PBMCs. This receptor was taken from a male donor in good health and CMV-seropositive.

CDR3 reads: CASSLGGQGREQYF. In nucleotide form, the sequence is TGTGCCAGCAGCTTAGGGGGACAGGGACGGGAGCAGTACTTC. The chain is made from TRBV7-6 and TRBJ2-7, with 9 junctional bases fitting TRBD1. Trimmed from V: 1 base; trimmed from J: 7 bases; junction bases lacking a gene match: 5. The CDR3 starts with the cysteine, ends with the phenylalanine, and has 14 residues. Just CDR3 DNA is preserved here, 42 bases in frame from base 1. Per the germline V gene, SGHVS is the CDR1 and FNYEAQ is the CDR2.